Given below is one TCR beta chain in context. The data originate from a study of blood T cell repertoires in COVID-19. Study-level background: Acute and convalescent COVID-19 specimens originated in the United States, Italy and Spain. Nucleic acid was either cDNA or gDNA, and it came from T cells, B-cell-depleted T cells, or PBMCs.

Clones were sequenced by immunoSEQ multiplex PCR, and TCRdb holds only the in-frame ones, with some missing. Of approximately 280,000 clones listed, 89% were seen once; the top ten hold about 12%. The CDR3 has 18 amino acids. The V gene end was trimmed by 7 bases and the J gene end by 5 bases; junction bases not matched to a gene: 18. Per the germline V gene, CDR1 is MDHEN and CDR2 is SYDVKM. This rearrangement joins TRBV28 to TRBJ1-5; TRBD1 agrees at 9 bases. This sequence was found in a woman in her fifties or sixties with acute or convalescent COVID-19. The sequencing sample was made of peripheral blood. The CDR3 spells CASMTPGTGILKDQPQHF. The CDR3 region has the DNA TGTGCCAGCATGACCCCCGGGACAGGGATTTTGAAGGATCAGCCCCAGCATTTT.